These 16 T cell receptor beta chains were sequenced from one sample in a study of blood T cell repertoires in COVID-19. Libraries were prepared by immunoSEQ multiplex PCR; TCRdb keeps only in-frame clonotypes and omits some of them. The sample shows some 80,000 clones, 60% to 85% of them seen only once. The source material was peripheral blood. The receptor set was obtained from a human donor in a cohort sampled during active COVID-19.

The chain couples TRBV7-9 to TRBJ1-1, with a tentative D call TRBD1 (6 bases). The V end lost 5 bases, the J end lost 1 base, and 14 bases lay between the germline ends. The CDR3 is made up of 15 amino acids. Germline assignment: CDR1 SEHNR and CDR2 FQNEAQ (reference sequence). Written as DNA, the CDR3 is TGTGCCAGCAGCCCCCACAGGGATCGGAACACTGAAGCTTTCTTT. As protein: CASSPHRDRNTEAFF.

This chain connects TRBV18 to TRBJ2-2; a weak D match, TRBD2 (6 bases). The CDR3 has 15 amino acids. Germline V gene data show CDR1 as KGHSH and CDR2 as LQKENI. Trimming shortened V by 1 base and J by 6 bases, and 12 bases separated the two germline ends. The chain's CDR3 is CASSPRQGGAGELFF. For the CDR3, the DNA is TGTGCCAGCTCACCACGCCAGGGAGGAGCCGGGGAGCTGTTTTTT.

This clone turned up a few times. The chain has TRBV19 and TRBJ1-1; D is ambiguous. Germline CDR1 is LNHDA and CDR2 is SQIVND (reference sequence). The CDR3 is 15 amino acids. V dropped 0 bases and J dropped 6 bases, with 14 bases sitting between them. This CDR3 is CASSIDRRHGAEAFF. For the CDR3, the DNA is TGTGCCAGTAGTATAGACCGTCGACACGGCGCTGAAGCTTTCTTT.

In its sample, this clone was seen a few times. The chain has TRBV3-1 (or the pseudogene TRBV3-2) and TRBJ2-7; perhaps TRBD2 as D (6 bases). The V end was cut by 0 bases, the J end by 9 bases, with 12 bases between. This CDR3 spans 13 amino acids. Germline loops: CDR1 LGHDT, CDR2 YNNKEL (reference sequence). CDR3 in amino acids: CASSQDAGGRQYF. CDR3 nucleotide sequence: TGTGCCAGCAGCCAAGATGCCGGGGGACGGCAGTACTTC.

The chain recombines TRBV29-1 with TRBJ1-2; TRBD1 matches at 7 bases. CDR1 SQVTM and CDR2 ANQGSEA come from the germline V gene. The ends lost 5 bases at V and 6 bases at J; junction bases unmatched: 9. The CDR3 spans 13 residues. CDR3 in amino acids: CSVRQGEADGYTF. CDR3 nucleotide sequence: TGCAGCGTTCGACAGGGCGAAGCCGATGGCTACACCTTC.

The chain employs TRBV10-3 and TRBJ1-2; 7 bases fit TRBD1. There are 13 residues in the CDR3. The V gene end was trimmed by 6 bases and the J gene end by 4 bases; junction bases not matched to a gene: 5. Germline V lookup: CDR1 ENHRY, CDR2 SYGVKD. The CDR3 sequence: CAISDRDFYGYTF. The CDR3 nucleotides are TGTGCCATCAGCGACAGGGACTTCTATGGCTACACCTTC.

This chain connects TRBV18 to TRBJ2-7; 8 nucleotides match TRBD1. The J segment lost 4 bases and the V segment lost 6 bases, leaving 5 bases of the junction unmatched. The CDR3 contains 13 residues. Per germline, CDR1 KGHSH and CDR2 LQKENI. In DNA, the CDR3 is TGTGCCAGCTCTATAGGACAGGGATACGAGCAGTACTTC. It encodes CASSIGQGYEQYF.

The chain couples TRBV5-1 to TRBJ2-7; a possible D gene is TRBD2 (6 bases). CDR3 length: 13 amino acids. Between the trimmed V and J ends, which lost 4 bases and 6 bases, there was a span of 14 bases. Germline V gene sequence: CDR1 SGHRS, CDR2 YFSETQ. The CDR3 DNA sequence: TGCGCCAGCAGCCCGGGACTGCGGGGCGAGCAGTACTTC. Translation gives CASSPGLRGEQYF.

This clone was detected a few times. The DNA of the CDR3 is TGTGCCAGCAGTCAGCGGGGGGTAGCTAACTATGGCTACACCTTC. Encoded protein: CASSQRGVANYGYTF. The chain joins TRBV6-6 to TRBJ1-2; D may be TRBD1 (5 bases). Germline V lookup: CDR1 MNHNY, CDR2 SVGAGI (reference sequence). V was shortened by 5 bases and J by 0 bases, with 13 bases between the two germline ends. The CDR3 extends over 15 amino acids.

This clone was found once. The chain joins TRBV29-1 to TRBJ1-1; 9 bases fit TRBD1. The CDR3 contains 14 residues. CDR1 and CDR2 from the germline V gene are SQVTM and ANQGSEA. With 7 bases clipped from V and 1 base from J, the junction kept 7 bases outside the gene matches. CDR3 loop: CSAYTGGWNTEAFF. Written as DNA, the CDR3 is TGCAGCGCATATACAGGGGGCTGGAACACTGAAGCTTTCTTT. The full variable domain, rest sourced from reference TRBV29-1 and TRBJ1-1, is SAVISQKPSRDICQRGTSLTIQCQVDSQVTMMFWYRQQPGQSLTLIATANQGSEATYESGFVIDKFPISRPNLTFSTLTVSNMSPEDSSIYLCSAYTGGWNTEAFFGQGTRLTVV.

The rearrangement links TRBV5-1 to TRBJ1-1; TRBD1 might be the D (5 bases). The CDR3 consists of 15 residues. CDR1 is SGHRS, CDR2 YFSETQ, per germline. Trimming removed 4 bases at V and 1 base at J, with 14 bases between. CDR3 bases: TGCGCCAGCAGCGGGAGCGTGGGGGGGAACACTGAAGCTTTCTTT. This sequence encodes CASSGSVGGNTEAFF.

The V and J genes are TRBV4-1 and TRBJ1-4, with 7 bases identical to TRBD1. The CDR3 runs to 16 residues. Trimming removed 5 bases from V and 8 bases from J; junction bases left unmatched: 14. Per the germline V gene, CDR1 is MGHRA and CDR2 is YSYEKL. The CDR3 DNA is TGCGCCAGCAGCTTGGACAGGTGGGGGAAAGCCGAAAAACTGTTTTTT. Residues: CASSLDRWGKAEKLFF.

This clone came up a few times. The V and J genes are TRBV5-1 and TRBJ1-3, with D perhaps matching TRBD1 (6 bases). Deletions cut 0 bases from V and 0 bases from J, with 13 bases between. Germline loops: CDR1 SGHRS, CDR2 YFSETQ. This CDR3 is 17 amino acids long. The CDR3 reads CASSLVRGGLSGNTIYF. The CDR3 DNA follows: TGCGCCAGCAGCTTGGTCCGGGGGGGCCTCTCTGGAAACACCATATATTTT.

CDR3 in amino acids: CASSPSGAYEQYF. The CDR3 bases are TGTGCCAGCAGCCCTAGCGGGGCCTACGAGCAGTACTTC. The gene calls are TRBV9 and TRBJ2-7, with 9 bases aligning to TRBD2. V shed 4 bases, J shed 2 bases, and the junction held 1 base outside the gene matches. CDR3 length equals 13 residues. The germline V gene has CDR1 SGDLS and CDR2 YYNGEE.

In this sample, this clone turned up once. The chain couples TRBV19 to TRBJ2-2, with TRBD2 matching 10 bases. The CDR3 extends over 16 amino acids. Germline V CDR1 and CDR2: LNHDA, SQIVND (reference sequence). V was pared by 3 bases and J by 5 bases, with 6 bases of the junction left unmatched. CDR3 nucleotide sequence: TGTGCCAGTAGTATTGGTAGCGGGGGGTTAACCGGGGAGCTGTTTTTT. Its translation: CASSIGSGGLTGELFF.

This clone was seen a few times. The rearrangement joins TRBV5-4 to TRBJ2-7, with 9 positions matching TRBD2. V dropped 4 bases and J dropped 0; count of bases not matched to a gene: 8. The CDR3 consists of 16 residues. Germline V gene sequence: CDR1 SGHNT, CDR2 YYREEE (reference sequence). CDR3 amino acids: CASSPSSGGNSYEQYF. The CDR3 bases are TGTGCCAGCAGCCCCTCCAGCGGGGGGAACTCCTACGAGCAGTACTTC.